Listed below are T cell receptor beta chains from one sample, sequenced in a study of blood T cell repertoires in COVID-19. Libraries were prepared by immunoSEQ multiplex PCR; TCRdb keeps only in-frame clonotypes and omits some of them. The sample includes about 210,000 clones, roughly nine tenths of them seen just once. Sequencing input: peripheral blood. Every receptor here comes from a man in his forties or fifties with acute or convalescent COVID-19. Both conserved end residues are part of each CDR3. D genes are given only for firm matches. For some rows the clone size is stated as once, few or many, or as a class when expanded; others skip it.

J,V,D,size,CDR3,DNA
TRBJ2-7,TRBV7-2,TRBD2,-,CASSLTLAGGPSKRYEQYF,TGTGCCAGCAGCTTAACACTAGCGGGAGGGCCCTCGAAGCGCTACGAGCAGTACTTC
TRBJ2-7,TRBV5-8,TRBD1,-,CASSFGTGGEQYF,TGTGCCAGCAGCTTTGGGACAGGAGGCGAGCAGTACTTC
TRBJ2-7,TRBV11-1,TRBD1,-,CASSSPPDRVSYEQYF,TGTGCCAGCAGCTCACCACCCGACAGGGTTTCCTACGAGCAGTACTTC
TRBJ2-1,TRBV7-8,TRBD2,-,CASSRPLAGVRYNEQFF,TGTGCCAGCAGCCGCCCACTAGCGGGAGTTCGTTACAATGAGCAGTTCTTC
TRBJ2-3,TRBV19,TRBD2,-,CASIPRGGPNTDTQYF,TGTGCCAGTATCCCTCGGGGGGGCCCAAACACAGATACGCAGTATTTT
TRBJ2-6,TRBV10-2,TRBD1,-,CATLRDRGSGANVLTF,TGCGCCACCCTCCGGGACAGGGGGAGTGGGGCCAACGTCCTGACTTTC
TRBJ1-1,TRBV5-1,TRBD1,-,CASSLFGTGGPRDTEAFF,TGCGCCAGCAGCTTGTTTGGGACAGGGGGACCCAGGGACACTGAAGCTTTCTTT
TRBJ1-2,TRBV10-1,TRBD1,few,CASSRDRDYGYTF,TGCGCCAGCAGCCGGGACAGGGATTATGGCTACACCTTC
TRBJ2-1,TRBV2,-,-,CASSELTGSSYNEQFF,TGTGCCAGCAGTGAATTGACGGGTAGCTCCTACAATGAGCAGTTCTTC
TRBJ2-7,TRBV28,-,-,CASSPPAGHEQYF,TGTGCCAGCAGTCCGCCGGCGGGGCACGAGCAGTACTTC
TRBJ2-2,TRBV5-4,TRBD1,-,CASSLSGTGAYTGELFF,TGTGCCAGCAGCCTATCCGGGACAGGGGCGTACACCGGGGAGCTGTTTTTT
TRBJ1-1,TRBV7-9,-,once,CASSLKEGRGTEAFF,TGTGCCAGCAGCTTAAAGGAGGGAAGAGGGACTGAAGCTTTCTTT
TRBJ2-5,TRBV2,TRBD1,-,CASRGRDSQETQYF,TGTGCCAGCAGAGGCCGGGACAGCCAAGAGACCCAGTACTTC
TRBJ1-2,TRBV19,-,once,CASSITGTPNYGYTF,TGTGCCAGTAGTATAACCGGGACACCGAACTATGGCTACACCTTC
TRBJ1-1,TRBV9,-,-,CASSVALNTEAFF,TGTGCCAGCAGCGTAGCTTTAAACACTGAAGCTTTCTTT
TRBJ2-1,TRBV12-3/TRBV12-4,-,-,CASSLGLRRFF,TGTGCCAGCAGTTTGGGACTTCGACGGTTCTTC
TRBJ1-2,TRBV5-1,TRBD1,-,CASSFATGMDGYTF,TGCGCCAGCAGCTTTGCGACAGGGATGGATGGCTACACCTTC
TRBJ1-2,TRBV5-1,-,-,CASSLAVGATNYGYTF,TGCGCCAGCAGCTTGGCAGTGGGGGCGACTAACTATGGCTACACCTTC
TRBJ1-2,TRBV6-5,TRBD1,-,CASSEGQLVDYGYTF,TGTGCCAGCAGCGAGGGACAGTTAGTAGACTATGGCTACACCTTC
TRBJ1-1,TRBV7-9,-,-,CASSLSKGGTEAFF,TGTGCCAGCAGCTTATCCAAGGGAGGCACTGAAGCTTTCTTT
TRBJ1-5,TRBV7-9,TRBD1,-,CASSPGTGGVEGQPQHF,TGTGCCAGCAGCCCCGGGACAGGGGGAGTTGAGGGCCAGCCCCAGCATTTT
TRBJ1-5,TRBV28,TRBD1,once,CASSYDRVKPQHF,TGTGCCAGCAGTTACGACAGGGTCAAGCCCCAGCATTTT
TRBJ1-6,TRBV2,-,once,CASSRAPGQGSPLHF,TGTGCCAGCAGTCGGGCCCCAGGGCAGGGTTCACCCCTCCACTTT
TRBJ1-4,TRBV7-9,-,once,CASSPPRGRKNEKLFF,TGTGCCAGCAGCCCACCCCGGGGTAGAAAAAACGAAAAACTGTTTTTT
TRBJ2-5,TRBV7-9,-,-,CASSLGTVFAETQYF,TGTGCCAGCAGCTTAGGGACAGTATTCGCGGAGACCCAGTACTTC
TRBJ2-7,TRBV5-1,-,-,CASSSLPGYEQYF,TGCGCCAGCAGCTCTCTCCCAGGCTACGAGCAGTACTTC
TRBJ2-1,TRBV10-2,TRBD2,-,CASIKETSAGGLNNEQFF,TGCGCCAGCATAAAGGAGACTAGCGCTGGGGGGCTTAACAATGAGCAGTTCTTC
TRBJ2-1,TRBV4-3,TRBD1,once,CASSLGSDRGKYNEQFF,TGCGCCAGCAGCCTTGGATCGGACAGGGGAAAATACAATGAGCAGTTCTTC
TRBJ2-3,TRBV19,TRBD2,-,CASSIDPLSSGLTQYF,TGTGCCAGTAGTATAGACCCCCTCTCTAGCGGCCTCACGCAGTATTTT
TRBJ1-1,TRBV11-1,TRBD1,few,CASSLDSGTGVAFF,TGTGCCAGCAGCTTAGATTCCGGGACAGGGGTGGCTTTCTTT
TRBJ2-5,TRBV9,-,-,CASSVGGKETQYF,TGTGCCAGCAGCGTAGGAGGGAAAGAGACCCAGTACTTC
TRBJ1-5,TRBV30,-,-,CAWTGRRSNQPQHF,TGTGCCTGGACTGGGCGTCGTAGCAATCAGCCCCAGCATTTT
TRBJ1-5,TRBV6-5,-,-,CASQFRDFNLPQHF,TGTGCCAGCCAATTCCGGGACTTTAATCTGCCCCAGCATTTT
TRBJ1-2,TRBV19,TRBD1,-,CASRRQGAYGYTF,TGTGCCAGTCGGCGACAGGGGGCCTATGGCTACACCTTC
TRBJ2-3,TRBV7-2,-,-,CASSLYGDTQYF,TGTGCCAGCAGCTTGTACGGAGATACGCAGTATTTT
TRBJ2-2,TRBV24-1,-,-,CATSDRATNTGELFF,TGTGCCACCAGCGACAGAGCAACGAACACCGGGGAGCTGTTTTTT
TRBJ2-3,TRBV19,TRBD2,-,CASRLAGGGNADTQYF,TGTGCCAGTAGACTCGCGGGGGGGGGTAACGCAGATACGCAGTATTTT
TRBJ2-3,TRBV11-2,TRBD2,-,CASSLDREREEYF,TGTGCCAGCAGCTTAGATCGGGAGCGGGAAGAATATTTT
TRBJ1-1,TRBV2,-,-,CASNRGANTEAFF,TGTGCCAGCAATAGGGGCGCGAACACTGAAGCTTTCTTT
TRBJ2-3,TRBV5-6,TRBD1,-,CASSFLGTGIADTQYF,TGTGCCAGCAGCTTCCTAGGGACAGGGATCGCAGATACGCAGTATTTT
TRBJ1-5,TRBV18,-,-,CASSPPPGNSNQPQHF,TGTGCCAGCTCACCACCCCCCGGGAATAGCAATCAGCCCCAGCATTTT
TRBJ2-3,TRBV19,-,once,CASSQRQVITDTQYF,TGTGCCAGTAGTCAACGACAGGTAATTACAGATACGCAGTATTTT
TRBJ1-5,TRBV6-2/TRBV6-3,-,-,CASSYGGAGNQPQHF,TGTGCCAGCAGTTACGGTGGGGCAGGGAATCAGCCCCAGCATTTT
TRBJ2-1,TRBV27,TRBD2,once,CASSSGLAGVGLSEQFF,TGTGCCAGCAGTTCTGGACTAGCGGGAGTTGGTTTGAGTGAGCAGTTCTTC
TRBJ1-1,TRBV27,TRBD1,-,CASSLSYDRADTEAFF,TGTGCCAGCAGTTTATCCTACGACAGGGCGGACACTGAAGCTTTCTTT
TRBJ2-1,TRBV6-2/TRBV6-3,-,-,CASSFPSNEQFF,TGTGCCAGCAGTTTTCCCTCCAATGAGCAGTTCTTC
TRBJ2-7,TRBV27,-,-,CASMSSREQYF,TGTGCCAGCATGTCCTCCCGCGAGCAGTACTTC
TRBJ1-2,TRBV24-1,-,-,CATEQENYGYTF,TGTGCCACCGAGCAGGAAAACTATGGCTACACCTTC
TRBJ2-7,TRBV20-1,-,-,CSASFSTYEQYF,TGCAGTGCTAGTTTCAGTACCTACGAGCAGTACTTC
TRBJ2-1,TRBV19,TRBD1,-,CASSSQGALLFYNEQFF,TGTGCCAGTAGTTCACAGGGGGCCCTACTTTTTTACAATGAGCAGTTCTTC
TRBJ2-5,TRBV7-3,-,-,CASSLGGAVVETQYF,TGTGCCAGCAGCTTAGGGGGGGCCGTGGTGGAGACCCAGTACTTC
TRBJ1-1,TRBV29-1,TRBD1,-,CSVKPNRGRTEAFF,TGCAGCGTTAAACCCAACAGGGGGAGGACTGAAGCTTTCTTT
TRBJ2-7,TRBV19,TRBD1,-,CASSIGTGRPYEQYF,TGTGCCAGTAGTATAGGGACAGGTCGACCTTACGAGCAGTACTTC
TRBJ1-5,TRBV27,-,-,CASSTTAQGLSNQPQHF,TGTGCCAGCAGTACCACCGCTCAGGGGTTGAGCAATCAGCCCCAGCATTTT
TRBJ2-7,TRBV7-7,TRBD2,-,CASSPGLAGGLREQYF,TGTGCTAGCAGCCCGGGACTAGCGGGAGGACTGAGGGAGCAGTACTTC